A single sample is the source of the 27 T cell receptor beta chains below, sequenced in a study of regulatory T cells in long-lasting Graves disease. Sequencing libraries for TCR beta were prepared with iRepertoire HTBI primers and Arm-PCR of CDR3 regions. TCRdb used MiXCR to reprocess the multiplex PCR reads, holding one entry per CDR3 protein. The sample includes some 370,000 distinct CDR3 sequences, around 23% seen only once; the top ten take around 30%. The time point was: persistent/refractory GD, antithyroid drugs over 5 years with positive TRAb. PBMCs provided the RNA from which the TCR library was made. The starting material was peripheral blood mononuclear cells (PBMCs), obtained when the disease was refractory, from a patient treated with antithyroid drugs. All receptors derive from a woman in her thirties or forties with Graves disease.

The chain links TRBV2 to TRBJ2-1; D perhaps matches TRBD1 (5 bases). This CDR3 comprises 17 residues. The V end was cut by 6 bases, the J end by 3 bases, with 21 bases between. Germline V gene sequence: CDR1 SNHLY, CDR2 FYNNEI. Here the CDR3 reads CASRGTNHGQYYNEQFF. CDR3 bases: TGTGCCAGCAGAGGAACCAACCATGGACAATACTACAATGAGCAGTTCTTC.

In this sample, this clonotype turned up many times. The rearrangement links TRBV28 to TRBJ1-2; tentatively, D is TRBD1 (6 bases). V lost 6 bases to trimming and J lost 1 base, with 18 bases between them. The germline gives CDR1 MDHEN, CDR2 SYDVKM. The length of the CDR3 is 16 residues. CDR3 in DNA: TGTGCCAGCAGCCCTATGCGTAGGGGGTTTAACTATGGCTACACCTTC. Translated, it gives CASSPMRRGFNYGYTF.

This clonotype has only a few counts. This rearrangement joins TRBV3-1 to TRBJ2-7; D uncertain. There are 16 residues in the CDR3. Germline V gene data show CDR1 as LGHDT and CDR2 as YNNKEL (reference sequence). V lost 1 base to trimming and J lost 2 bases, with 15 bases between them. The CDR3 bases are TGTGCCAGCAGCCAAGCAGAAACCGGTTGGGCCTACGAGCAGTACTTC. Amino acid sequence: CASSQAETGWAYEQYF.

There are many counts of this clonotype. The V and J genes are TRBV2 and TRBJ2-6; no clear D. Trimming shortened V by 6 bases and J by 0 bases, and 9 bases separated the two germline ends. In germline, CDR1 is SNHLY, CDR2 FYNNEI. CDR3 length: 15 residues. The CDR3: CASRQPSSGANVLTF. Here the CDR3 DNA reads TGTGCCAGCAGACAGCCCAGCTCTGGGGCCAACGTCCTGACTTTC. The full variable domain, with the rest looked up from reference TRBV2 and TRBJ2-6, is EPEVTQTPSHQVTQMGQEVILRCVPISNHLYFYWYRQILGQKVEFLVSFYNNEISEKSEIFDDQFSVERPDGSNFTLKIRSTKLEDSAMYFCASRQPSSGANVLTFGAGSRLTVL.

In the case of this clonotype: A single base separates this from a much larger clone, so it may be a read error. The chain employs TRBV27 and TRBJ2-5; a possible D gene is TRBD1 (5 bases). V lost 2 bases and J lost 1, with 11 bases in between. Germline loops: CDR1 MNHEY, CDR2 SMNVEV (reference sequence). The CDR3 is 15 amino acids. CDR3 amino acids: CASSLISDSQETQYF. The CDR3 DNA sequence: TGTGCCAGCAGTTTAATATCCGACAGCCAAGAGACCCAGTACTTC.

This clonotype came up a few times. V usage is TRBV28 and J usage is TRBJ2-1, with 8 bases that match TRBD2. Unmatched junction bases numbered 6, after V lost 9 bases and J lost 8 bases. The CDR3 length is 12 residues. Germline-derived CDR1 and CDR2 are MDHEN and SYDVKM. CDR3 in amino acids: CASGTRMDEQFF. CDR3 sequence (DNA): TGTGCCAGTGGGACTAGAATGGATGAGCAGTTCTTC.

This clonotype was observed a handful of times. The rearrangement uses TRBV25-1 and TRBJ2-7; no definite D call. Per the germline V gene, CDR1 is MGHDK and CDR2 is SYGVNS. The CDR3 sequence is 13 residues long. With 7 bases removed from V and 2 bases from J, the gap between germline ends came to 12 bases. The CDR3 loop is CASTREITYEQYF. CDR3 nucleotide sequence: TGTGCCAGCACGCGAGAGATAACCTACGAGCAGTACTTC.

In regard to this clonotype: The CDR3 does not close with the conserved phenylalanine or tryptophan, likely indicating a read error. The rearrangement uses TRBV11-2 and TRBJ2-7; the D gene is possibly TRBD1 (8 bases). The germline V gene has CDR1 SGHAT and CDR2 FQNNGV. CDR3 length: 15 amino acids. Deletions cut 5 bases from V and 6 bases from J, with 20 bases between. The CDR3 sequence: CASSDWKQGGVEQYL. CDR3 bases: TGTGCCAGCAGCGATTGGAAACAGGGGGGGGTCGAGCAGTACCTC.

In its sample, this clonotype was seen many times. The chain carries TRBV2 and TRBJ2-7; 7 nucleotides align to TRBD2. Germline CDR1 reads SNHLY; CDR2 reads FYNNEI. This CDR3 comprises 12 residues. Trimming cost V 7 bases and J 4 bases; bases outside gene matches: 4. The CDR3 coding sequence is TGTGCCAGCACTGGGGAGGGTTACGAGCAGTACTTC. Translating gives CASTGEGYEQYF.

V usage is TRBV6-1 and J usage is TRBJ1-2, with D unresolved. Germline loops: CDR1 MNHNS, CDR2 SASEGT. This CDR3 is 12 amino acids long. The V gene lost 5 bases and the J gene lost 5 bases, with 9 bases spanning the gap. The CDR3 spells CASSPSLYGYTF. CDR3 in DNA: TGTGCCAGCAGTCCCTCTTTGTATGGCTACACCTTC.

Of note for this clonotype: A much bigger clone sits one base away, suggesting this may be a read error. The CDR3 is CASRRTGPEELFF. CDR3 nucleotides: TGTGCCAGCAGGAGAACAGGGCCTGAAGAACTGTTTTTT. The genes are TRBV28 and TRBJ1-4; the D gene is possibly TRBD1 (6 bases). CDR1 MDHEN and CDR2 SYDVKM come from the germline V gene. The CDR3 extends over 13 amino acids. Filled out from reference TRBV28 and TRBJ1-4, the complete variable domain reads DVKVTQSSRYLVKRTGEKVFLECVQDMDHENMFWYRQDPGLGLRLIYFSYDVKMKEKGDIPEGYSVSREKKERFSLILESASTNQTSMYLCASRRTGPEELFFGSGTQLSVL.

The genes are TRBV5-5 and TRBJ2-3, with 10 bases fitting TRBD2. CDR1 and CDR2 (germline): SGHKS, YYEKEE (reference sequence). Germline trimming cut 4 bases from V and 2 bases from J; bases unmatched to any gene: 13. This CDR3 has 18 amino acids. The CDR3 is CASSPFPGTSALTDTQYF. DNA of the CDR3: TGTGCCAGCAGCCCCTTTCCGGGGACTAGCGCCCTCACAGATACGCAGTATTTT. Full variable domain (rest looked up from reference TRBV5-5 and TRBJ2-3): DAGVTQSPTHLIKTRGQQVTLRCSPISGHKSVSWYQQVLGQGPQFIFQYYEKEERGRGNFPDRFSARQFPNYSSELNVNALLLGDSALYLCASSPFPGTSALTDTQYFGPGTRLTVL.

This clonotype was picked up a small number of times. The CDR3 DNA reads as TGTGCCAGTAGTATACTCAGCGGGGTCACCGGGGAGCTGTTTTTT. Translation gives CASSILSGVTGELFF. The V call is TRBV19, the J call TRBJ2-2; TRBD2 matches at 7 bases. CDR3 length equals 15 residues. Germline assignment: CDR1 LNHDA and CDR2 SQIVND (reference sequence). The junction had 4 bases not matched to a gene; V was cut back by 2 bases and J by 4 bases.

This clonotype was detected ten times or more. The chain carries TRBV28 and TRBJ2-2; 8 bases match TRBD2. The germline gives CDR1 MDHEN, CDR2 SYDVKM. The V segment lost 4 bases and the J segment 5 bases; nucleotides outside the gene matches: 15. The CDR3 contains 18 residues. CDR3 DNA: TGTGCCAGCAGTTCCCCAGGGGTAGTAGCGGGGCCTACCGGGGAGCTGTTTTTT. Amino acid sequence: CASSSPGVVAGPTGELFF.

In this sample, this clonotype turned up a few times. The chain is built from TRBV20-1 and TRBJ2-7; D not resolved. V was clipped by 3 bases and J by 7 bases, with 13 bases between them. Germline CDR1 reads DFQATT; CDR2 reads SNEGSKA (reference sequence). The CDR3 is 12 residues long. The chain's CDR3 is CSASRRTREQYF. The CDR3 DNA is TGCAGTGCTAGCCGCCGTACCCGTGAGCAGTACTTC.

This clonotype was seen at least ten times. This chain joins TRBV27 and TRBJ2-7, with TRBD2 identical over 14 bases. J gave up 3 bases and V 5 bases, and 12 bases lay outside the gene matches. This CDR3 contains 18 residues. The germline gives CDR1 MNHEY, CDR2 SMNVEV (reference sequence). The CDR3 spells CASSTGTSGRLTYYEQYF. The CDR3 DNA reads as TGTGCCAGCAGTACCGGGACTAGCGGGAGACTCACCTACTACGAGCAGTACTTC.

At least ten counts were recorded for this clonotype. The V and J genes are TRBV12-3 or TRBV12-4 and TRBJ2-4; 8 positions agree with TRBD1. Trimming cost V 4 bases and J 5 bases; bases outside gene matches: 7. The CDR3 sequence is 15 residues long. CDR3 DNA: TGTGCCAGCAGTTCCCCGGACAGGGTCCAAAACATTCAGTACTTC. Protein sequence: CASSSPDRVQNIQYF.

In its sample, this clonotype was seen many times. The V gene is TRBV6-1, the J gene TRBJ2-5; D gene uncertain. The V end lost 8 bases, the J end lost 4 bases, and 14 bases lay between the germline ends. CDR1 and CDR2 (germline): MNHNS, SASEGT. The CDR3 is 13 amino acids. CDR3 sequence reads: CASVGNDPETQYF. In DNA, the CDR3 is TGTGCCAGCGTGGGCAACGACCCAGAGACCCAGTACTTC.

In its sample, this clonotype was seen many times. The V and J genes are TRBV2 and TRBJ1-5; TRBD1 is a possible D gene (5 bases). V dropped 5 bases and J dropped 3 bases, with 20 bases sitting between them. Germline CDR1 reads SNHLY; CDR2 reads FYNNEI. CDR3 length equals 17 residues. The CDR3 DNA sequence: TGTGCCAGCAGTATCCAAGATCCACAGGATCTCAATCAGCCCCAGCATTTT. Its translation is CASSIQDPQDLNQPQHF.

The chain has TRBV20-1 and TRBJ1-4, with D possibly being TRBD1 (5 bases). V dropped 1 base and J dropped 8 bases, with 14 bases sitting between them. The CDR3 length is 14 residues. Germline CDR1 DFQATT, CDR2 SNEGSKA (reference sequence). CDR3 region: CSARVVWGREKLFF. The CDR3 coding sequence is TGCAGTGCTAGAGTTGTGTGGGGGAGAGAAAAACTGTTTTTT.

This clonotype has a handful of counts. This chain connects TRBV29-1 to TRBJ2-7, with D unresolved. Germline V gene sequence: CDR1 SQVTM, CDR2 ANQGSEA. V was trimmed by 3 bases and J by 2 bases, leaving 11 bases between them. The CDR3 spans 13 residues. This CDR3 is CSVDDGYTYEQYF. The CDR3, as DNA: TGCAGCGTTGATGACGGATATACCTACGAGCAGTACTTC.

V is TRBV18 and J is TRBJ1-1, with D perhaps TRBD1 (5 bases). CDR1 and CDR2 from the germline V gene are KGHSH and LQKENI. The V and J ends lost 3 bases and 4 bases respectively, with 12 bases between them. The CDR3 runs 14 residues. CDR3 bases: TGTGCCAGCTCACCGGGAGTGGGGGTCACTGAAGCTTTCTTT. As protein: CASSPGVGVTEAFF.

This CDR3 reads CASSPLEREQYF. The CDR3, as DNA: TGTGCCAGCAGCCCATTGGAGCGCGAGCAGTACTTC. This sequence joins TRBV16 and TRBJ2-7, with unresolved D. Trimming left V 4 bases short and J 6 bases short, with 10 bases between. The CDR3 contains 12 residues. Germline loops: CDR1 KGHSY, CDR2 FQNENV.

This clonotype was seen many times. This chain connects TRBV28 to TRBJ1-1; D ambiguous. Germline V lookup: CDR1 MDHEN, CDR2 SYDVKM. V lost 2 bases and J lost 7, with 11 bases in between. CDR3 length: 13 residues. The CDR3 spells CASSLSAGFEAFF. DNA of the CDR3: TGTGCCAGCAGTTTAAGTGCTGGCTTTGAAGCTTTCTTT.

This clonotype was seen a few times. This chain uses TRBV9 with TRBJ2-6; D is perhaps TRBD1 or TRBD2 (5 bases each). CDR3 length: 19 amino acids. Deletions cut 0 bases from V and 0 bases from J, with 16 bases between. CDR1 and CDR2 from the germline V gene are SGDLS and YYNGEE. DNA for the CDR3: TGTGCCAGCAGCGTAGTACGTGGGGGAGTCTACTCTGGGGCCAACGTCCTGACTTTC. Its translation is CASSVVRGGVYSGANVLTF.

This clonotype was seen at least ten times. The CDR3 DNA reads TGTGCCAGCATAAGGGGCAGGGTACCCGATGGCTACACCTTC. Residues: CASIRGRVPDGYTF. J is TRBJ1-2 and V is TRBV2, with D possibly being TRBD1 (5 bases). The V gene's germline CDR1 is SNHLY and CDR2 FYNNEI. V was trimmed by 7 bases and J by 6 bases, leaving 18 bases between them. The CDR3 loop spans 14 amino acids. Full variable domain (outside the CDR3, taken from reference TRBV2 and TRBJ1-2): EPEVTQTPSHQVTQMGQEVILRCVPISNHLYFYWYRQILGQKVEFLVSFYNNEISEKSEIFDDQFSVERPDGSNFTLKIRSTKLEDSAMYFCASIRGRVPDGYTFGSGTRLTVV.

This sequence joins TRBV11-2 and TRBJ2-7; D possibly corresponds to TRBD1 (6 bases). V was cut by 4 bases and J by 3 bases, with 16 bases left in between. The CDR3 length is 15 residues. Germline CDR1 reads SGHAT; CDR2 reads FQNNGV. The CDR3 DNA reads TGTGCCAGCAGCTCCACACAGGGTGTCTACTACGAGCAGTACTTC. It specifies CASSSTQGVYYEQYF.